What follows are 30 T cell receptor beta chains derived from one specimen sequenced in a study of preoperative IRX-2 immunotherapy in early breast cancer. As to treatment: preoperative locoregional IRX-2 cytokine immunotherapy. Method: immunoSEQ multiplex PCR; TCRdb's copy keeps in-frame clones and lacks some. This repertoire shows roughly 43,000 clones, about 95% found once; its top ten account for roughly 1.6%. The material sequenced was tumor tissue, taken after IRX-2 immunotherapy. These receptors originate from a human donor with breast cancer.

This chain joins TRBV7-2 and TRBJ2-7, with no clear D. Trimming left V 5 bases short and J 5 bases short, with 13 bases between. The CDR3 has 13 residues. Germline-derived CDR1 and CDR2 are SGHTA and FQGNSA. The CDR3 region has the DNA TGTGCCAGCAGCCCGTACAATGGTAACGAGCAGTACTTC. Its translation: CASSPYNGNEQYF.

The rearrangement joins TRBV11-3 to TRBJ1-4; D perhaps matches TRBD1 (5 bases). The CDR3 spans 13 residues. V lost 2 bases to trimming and J lost 13 bases, with 14 bases between them. The V gene's germline CDR1 is SGHNT and CDR2 YENEEA. CDR3 loop: CASSLSGAHGLFF. CDR3 DNA: TGTGCCAGCAGCTTATCCGGGGCCCACGGACTGTTTTTT.

Here the CDR3 DNA reads TGTGCCAGCAGTTACCAGGGGGCTGGCTCCTACGAGCAGTACTTC. Its translation: CASSYQGAGSYEQYF. The genes are TRBV6-6 and TRBJ2-7, with 8 bases that match TRBD1. Trimming removed 2 bases from V and 0 bases from J; junction bases left unmatched: 3. The germline CDR1 and CDR2 sequences are MNHNY and SVGAGI (reference sequence). CDR3 size: 15 residues.

The chain joins TRBV2 to TRBJ1-2, with no clear D. In germline, CDR1 is SNHLY, CDR2 FYNNEI. V dropped 5 bases and J dropped 7 bases, with 14 bases sitting between them. CDR3 size: 13 residues. Here the CDR3 DNA reads TGTGCCAGCAGTCTAACAAGCCTTCGTGGCTACACCTTC. Protein sequence: CASSLTSLRGYTF.

The chain uses TRBV9 and TRBJ1-1, with TRBD1 identical over 10 bases. The CDR3 has 15 amino acids. V dropped 0 bases and J dropped 6; count of bases not matched to a gene: 5. Germline V lookup: CDR1 SGDLS, CDR2 YYNGEE. This chain's CDR3 is CASSVVPGTGAEAFF. For the CDR3, the DNA is TGTGCCAGCAGCGTAGTCCCCGGGACAGGGGCTGAAGCTTTCTTT.

The chain's CDR3 is CASSLRREAAGANVLTF. CDR3 bases: TGCGCCAGCAGCTTACGCCGGGAGGCAGCTGGGGCCAACGTCCTGACTTTC. The V call is TRBV5-1, the J call TRBJ2-6, with 7 bases aligning to TRBD2. The CDR3 extends over 17 amino acids. Losses at the gene ends were 2 bases for V and 2 bases for J; bases not matched to a gene: 7. Germline-derived CDR1 and CDR2 are SGHRS and YFSETQ.

The chain is built from TRBV29-1 and TRBJ2-5; a weak D match, TRBD2 (7 bases). The CDR3 length is 14 residues. Trimming cost V 6 bases and J 4 bases, with 18 bases left between them. Germline V CDR1 and CDR2: SQVTM, ANQGSEA. CDR3 amino acids: CSVQRGGIIETQYF. CDR3 coding DNA: TGCAGCGTCCAAAGGGGGGGAATTATAGAGACCCAGTACTTC.

The chain has TRBV14 and TRBJ1-6, with 9 bases fitting TRBD1. The CDR3 is 14 amino acids. Germline lookup yields CDR1 SGHDN and CDR2 FVKESK. Losses at the gene ends were 10 bases for V and 9 bases for J; bases not matched to a gene: 10. DNA for the CDR3: TGTGCCAACGGTTGCGGGACAGGGATTTCACCCCTCCACTTT. It encodes CANGCGTGISPLHF.

The count of this clone is one. This rearrangement joins TRBV15 to TRBJ1-1, with 9 bases lining up with TRBD1. In germline, CDR1 is LNHNV, CDR2 YYDKDF (reference sequence). The CDR3 covers 17 residues. The J segment lost 5 bases and the V segment lost 6 bases, leaving 16 bases of the junction unmatched. The CDR3 bases are TGTGCCACCAGAGGGAATCGACAGGGGGGTGGTAGTACTGAAGCTTTCTTT. Translation: CATRGNRQGGGSTEAFF.

V gene TRBV29-1 combines with J gene TRBJ2-1; 7 nucleotides match TRBD1. The V and J ends lost 7 bases and 9 bases, in that order; junction bases with no gene match: 18. The length of the CDR3 is 15 residues. From germline, CDR1 is SQVTM and CDR2 ANQGSEA. This chain's CDR3 is CSGDRTGTRGGEQFF. In DNA form, the CDR3 reads TGCAGCGGCGACCGGACAGGCACTCGAGGGGGTGAGCAGTTCTTC.

This clone was counted a single time. V is TRBV7-8 and J is TRBJ1-5, with D possibly matching TRBD1 (5 bases). V lost 5 bases and J lost 2, with 16 bases in between. CDR1 and CDR2 from the germline V gene are SGHVS and FQNEAQ. The CDR3 totals 16 residues. CDR3 amino acids: CASSQNRIARNQPQHF. The CDR3 DNA reads as TGTGCCAGCAGCCAAAACAGGATTGCGCGCAATCAGCCCCAGCATTTT.

The table lists this clone with a few counts. Other DNA variants within this sample encode the same CDR3. V usage is TRBV10-3 and J usage is TRBJ2-5; the D gene is possibly TRBD2 (7 bases). The germline V gene encodes CDR1 ENHRY and CDR2 SYGVKD. The V and J ends lost 3 bases and 7 bases respectively, with 24 bases between them. The CDR3 is 17 amino acids. The CDR3 here is CAISDPSGGPGLGTQYF. CDR3 coding DNA: TGTGCCATCAGTGACCCATCGGGGGGCCCGGGTTTGGGGACCCAGTACTTC.

The chain uses TRBV5-1 and TRBJ1-3; tentative D call: TRBD1 (5 bases). Trimming took 4 bases from V and 0 from J, leaving 17 bases between them. Germline V lookup: CDR1 SGHRS, CDR2 YFSETQ. The length of the CDR3 is 17 residues. CDR3 nucleotides: TGCGCCAGCAGCCGTTGGGGGGGTAACAACTCTGGAAACACCATATATTTT. Residues: CASSRWGGNNSGNTIYF.

The genes are TRBV7-6 and TRBJ1-5, with TRBD1 identical over 8 bases. The CDR3 is made up of 15 amino acids. V was clipped by 5 bases and J by 6 bases; unmatched bases: 9. Germline CDR1 and CDR2: SGHVS and FNYEAQ. The CDR3 DNA sequence: TGTGCCAGCAGCCAGGGACAGGCCGGGGGTCAGCCCCAGCATTTT. Encoded protein: CASSQGQAGGQPQHF.

The V call is TRBV11-1, the J call TRBJ2-3, with D unresolved. There are 12 residues in the CDR3. Germline V lookup: CDR1 SGHAT, CDR2 FQDESV (reference sequence). V was shortened by 3 bases and J by 4 bases, with 5 bases between the two germline ends. CDR3 loop: CASSFSADTQYF. The CDR3 bases are TGTGCCAGCAGCTTTAGTGCAGATACGCAGTATTTT.

This rearrangement joins TRBV5-4 to TRBJ2-5; D may correspond to TRBD1 or TRBD2 (6 bases each). V lost 0 bases to trimming and J lost 9 bases, with 12 bases between them. This CDR3 has 13 residues. Germline values: CDR1 SGHNT, CDR2 YYREEE (reference sequence). The CDR3 DNA is TGTGCCAGCAGCTTGGAGGGGGGTTGGGCCCAGTACTTC. It encodes CASSLEGGWAQYF.

In nucleotides, the CDR3 is TGCGCCAGCAGCCTTGAACCCGGACAGGCCGGCGAGCAGTACTTC. Translation gives CASSLEPGQAGEQYF. This rearrangement joins TRBV5-1 to TRBJ2-7; 7 nucleotides match TRBD1. CDR1 SGHRS and CDR2 YFSETQ come from the germline V gene. This CDR3 spans 15 amino acids. V dropped 4 bases and J dropped 6; count of bases not matched to a gene: 13.

The CDR3 coding sequence is TGCGCCAGCAGCTCATTAGGACAGCCTATTGAAAAACTGTTTTTT. Protein: CASSSLGQPIEKLFF. The gene calls are TRBV5-1 and TRBJ1-4; TRBD1 is a possible D gene (6 bases). Trimming shortened V by 3 bases and J by 7 bases, and 16 bases separated the two germline ends. The CDR3 sequence is 15 residues long. The germline gives CDR1 SGHRS, CDR2 YFSETQ. The full variable domain, completed using reference TRBV5-1 and TRBJ1-4, is KAGVTQTPRYLIKTRGQQVTLSCSPISGHRSVSWYQQTPGQGLQFLFEYFSETQRNKGNFPGRFSGRQFSNSRSEMNVSTLELGDSALYLCASSSLGQPIEKLFFGSGTQLSVL.

This clone was detected once. The chain links TRBV14 to TRBJ2-7, with D perhaps being TRBD1 or TRBD2 (5 bases each). The germline CDR1 and CDR2 sequences are SGHDN and FVKESK. Trimming removed 3 bases from V and 2 bases from J, with 14 bases in between. The CDR3 has 15 amino acids. The CDR3 sequence: CASSHLRAGAYEQYF. The CDR3 nucleotides read TGTGCCAGCAGCCACCTCAGGGCCGGGGCCTACGAGCAGTACTTC.

The chain recombines TRBV7-3 with TRBJ2-3; 8 bases fit TRBD1. This CDR3 has 15 residues. CDR1 SGHTA and CDR2 FQGTGA come from the germline V gene. Trimming at V came to 2 bases and at J to 6 bases, leaving 7 bases not matched to a gene. CDR3 sequence (DNA): TGTGCCAGCAGCTTAGAGGGCAGGGGGCTGGATACGCAGTATTTT. It translates to CASSLEGRGLDTQYF.

The chain recombines TRBV7-9 with TRBJ1-3; D is ambiguous. The CDR3 spans 12 residues. Germline V CDR1 and CDR2: SEHNR, FQNEAQ (reference sequence). Trimming pared 4 bases from V and 7 bases from J, leaving 8 bases between. CDR3 in DNA: TGTGCCAGCAGCTCCGATTGGAACACCATATATTTT. It codes for CASSSDWNTIYF.

The chain carries TRBV7-8 and TRBJ2-2; D not certain. Germline V gives CDR1 SGHVS, CDR2 FQNEAQ. The ends were cut back, 7 bases at V and 6 bases at J, with 12 bases in the middle. The CDR3 covers 13 residues. The CDR3 spells CASTRFVPGELFF. The CDR3 DNA sequence: TGTGCCAGCACTCGCTTCGTCCCCGGGGAGCTGTTTTTT.

The chain recombines TRBV7-7 with TRBJ2-1; tentative D call: TRBD2 (6 bases). The CDR3 sequence is 15 residues long. With 1 base removed from V and 10 bases from J, the gap between germline ends came to 17 bases. Germline V gene sequence: CDR1 SSHAT, CDR2 FNYEAQ (reference sequence). CDR3 in DNA: TGTGCCAGCAGCTTAGAGCCGGACCCCGCGGGAGAGCAGTTCTTC. Amino acids: CASSLEPDPAGEQFF.

The J gene is TRBJ1-6, the V gene TRBV27, with D unresolved. The germline V gene encodes CDR1 MNHEY and CDR2 SMNVEV (reference sequence). CDR3 length: 15 residues. Trimming stripped 1 base from V and 6 bases from J, with 10 bases between. The CDR3 bases are TGTGCCAGCAGTTTATGGGCGAAGGGTAATTCACCCCTCCACTTT. Protein product: CASSLWAKGNSPLHF.

The V gene is TRBV10-2, the J gene TRBJ2-5; D is possibly TRBD1 (5 bases). The V gene lost 6 bases and the J gene lost 2 bases, with 10 bases spanning the gap. The CDR3 runs to 13 residues. Germline V lookup: CDR1 WSHSY, CDR2 SAAADI. The CDR3 DNA reads as TGCGCCAGCAGCGCGGACAATCAAGAGACCCAGTACTTC. This codes for CASSADNQETQYF.

The gene calls are TRBV29-1 and TRBJ2-7; TRBD2 matches 8 bases. The CDR3 has 13 amino acids. Per germline, CDR1 SQVTM and CDR2 ANQGSEA. V trimming: 5 bases; J trimming: 4 bases; junction bases outside the gene matches: 7. As DNA, the CDR3 is TGCAGCGTTAGACCGGGGGGGGAATACGAGCAGTACTTC. The encoded protein is CSVRPGGEYEQYF.

CDR3 sequence: CASRQERVAGGSEQYF. CDR3 in DNA: TGTGCCAGCAGGCAAGAGAGGGTAGCGGGGGGTTCCGAGCAGTACTTC. V and J are TRBV2 and TRBJ2-7; 10 nucleotides align to TRBD2. CDR3 size: 16 residues. J lost 6 bases, V lost 6 bases, and 14 bases had no gene match. Germline CDR1 reads SNHLY; CDR2 reads FYNNEI.

The chain employs TRBV18 and TRBJ2-1; 9 bases align to TRBD1. V was pared by 1 base and J by 7 bases, with 8 bases of the junction left unmatched. The germline V gene has CDR1 KGHSH and CDR2 LQKENI. CDR3 size: 16 residues. CDR3 protein: CASSPQLRGTGNEQFF. Here the CDR3 DNA reads TGTGCCAGCTCACCACAGTTAAGGGGGACAGGGAATGAGCAGTTCTTC. The variable domain in full, with the rest retrieved from reference TRBV18 and TRBJ2-1, is NAGVMQNPRHLVRRRGQEARLRCSPMKGHSHVYWYRQLPEEGLKFMVYLQKENIIDESGMPKERFSAEFPKEGPSILRIQQVVRGDSAAYFCASSPQLRGTGNEQFFGPGTRLTVL.

The chain recombines TRBV5-8 with TRBJ2-2; no reliable D call. Germline CDR1 SGHTS, CDR2 YDEGEE. Trimming cost V 2 bases and J 3 bases, with 5 bases left between them. This CDR3 contains 13 residues. The CDR3 sequence is CASSFSDTGELFF. CDR3 in DNA: TGTGCCAGCAGCTTCAGTGACACCGGGGAGCTGTTTTTT.

CDR3: CASSFRGYEQYF. As DNA, the CDR3 is TGTGCCAGCAGCTTTCGAGGTTACGAGCAGTACTTC. The J gene is TRBJ2-7, the V gene TRBV11-3; no clear D. V lost 3 bases and J lost 4, with 7 bases in between. Germline CDR1 and CDR2: SGHNT and YENEEA. The CDR3 totals 12 residues. Based on the CDR3 plus reference TRBV11-3 and TRBJ2-7, the full variable domain is EAGVVQSPRYKIIEKKQPVAFWCNPISGHNTLYWYLQNLGQGPELLIRYENEEAVDDSQLPKDRFSAERLKGVDSTLKIQPAELGDSAVYLCASSFRGYEQYFGPGTRLTVT.